What follows are 28 T cell receptor beta chains derived from one specimen sequenced in a study of T cell repertoires in aging, cancer and after chemotherapy. Amplification of TCR beta used genomic DNA extracted from peripheral blood. Multiplex touch-down PCR with TRB-A/B primers amplified rearranged V-D-J TRB sequences. TCRdb reanalysed the multiplex PCR reads using MiXCR and keeps one entry per CDR3 protein. The table has 5,000 to 6,500 distinct CDR3 sequences, 26% seen once; the top ten hold 15% to 20%. Sequenced input: blood. The receptors derive from a human donor in good health.

In its sample, this clonotype ranks as medium-sized (0.01 to 0.1%). V usage is TRBV6-5 and J usage is TRBJ1-6; maybe TRBD1 (5 bases). V was pared by 4 bases and J by 9 bases, with 19 bases between. Per germline, CDR1 MNHEY and CDR2 SVGAGI. This CDR3 comprises 16 residues. CDR3 loop: CASSFHPGDRISPLHF. CDR3 bases: TGTGCCAGCAGTTTCCACCCGGGGGATCGCATTTCACCCCTCCACTTT.

This clonotype is judged medium-sized. The chain is built from TRBV19 and TRBJ2-7, with TRBD2 identical over 8 bases. The length of the CDR3 is 13 residues. Germline values: CDR1 LNHDA, CDR2 SQIVND (reference sequence). V was clipped by 7 bases and J by 5 bases; unmatched bases: 7. The CDR3 coding sequence is TGTGCCAGTACCCCGACGCGGGGGGACGAGCAGTACTTC. Its protein is CASTPTRGDEQYF.

A few counts support this clonotype. This chain joins TRBV5-1 and TRBJ2-3; D tentatively fits TRBD1 or TRBD2 (5 bases each). The CDR3 consists of 14 residues. Trimming left V 0 bases short and J 2 bases short, with 7 bases between. Germline V gene sequence: CDR1 SGHRS, CDR2 YFSETQ. The CDR3 sequence: CASSLGGFTDTQYF. The CDR3 DNA reads as TGCGCCAGCAGCTTGGGGGGGTTCACAGATACGCAGTATTTT. The full variable domain, completed using reference TRBV5-1 and TRBJ2-3, is KAGVTQTPRYLIKTRGQQVTLSCSPISGHRSVSWYQQTPGQGLQFLFEYFSETQRNKGNFPGRFSGRQFSNSRSEMNVSTLELGDSALYLCASSLGGFTDTQYFGPGTRLTVL.

For this clonotype: The junction does not match germline at one end; this may be a read error. The chain is built from TRBV5-1 and TRBJ2-7; D is possibly TRBD1 (5 bases). Looked up from germline, CDR1 is SGHRS and CDR2 is YFSETQ. The length of the CDR3 is 13 residues. CDR3 protein: CASSPTDSYERYF. DNA of the CDR3: TGCGCCAGCAGCCCGACAGACTCCTACGAGCGGTACTTC. Full variable domain (outside the CDR3, taken from reference TRBV5-1 and TRBJ2-7): KAGVTQTPRYLIKTRGQQVTLSCSPISGHRSVSWYQQTPGQGLQFLFEYFSETQRNKGNFPGRFSGRQFSNSRSEMNVSTLELGDSALYLCASSPTDSYERYFGPGTRLTVT.

The chain is built from TRBV30 and TRBJ1-2, with TRBD1 identical over 8 bases. The CDR3 contains 14 residues. V trimming: 0 bases; J trimming: 4 bases; junction bases outside the gene matches: 4. From germline, CDR1 is GTSNPN and CDR2 SVGIG (reference sequence). CDR3 DNA sequence: TGTGCCTGGAGTGTCCAGGGGGCGGGCTATGGCTACACCTTC. It is translated as CAWSVQGAGYGYTF. The full variable domain, rest sourced from reference TRBV30 and TRBJ1-2, is SQTIHQWPATLVQPVGSPLSLECTVEGTSNPNLYWYRQAAGRGLQLLFYSVGIGQISSEVPQNLSASRPQDRQFILSSKKLLLSDSGFYLCAWSVQGAGYGYTFGSGTRLTVV.

This clonotype showed up just a few times. The genes are TRBV30 and TRBJ1-2, with D possibly TRBD1 on 5 matching bases. Trimming removed 5 bases at V and 2 bases at J, with 18 bases between. Germline values: CDR1 GTSNPN, CDR2 SVGIG (reference sequence). This CDR3 region has 15 residues. CDR3 region: CAWVPDRLKNYGYTF. The DNA of the CDR3 is TGTGCCTGGGTCCCAGACAGACTCAAGAACTATGGCTACACCTTC. The full variable domain, its missing parts supplied by reference TRBV30 and TRBJ1-2, is SQTIHQWPATLVQPVGSPLSLECTVEGTSNPNLYWYRQAAGRGLQLLFYSVGIGQISSEVPQNLSASRPQDRQFILSSKKLLLSDSGFYLCAWVPDRLKNYGYTFGSGTRLTVV.

The genes are TRBV7-9 and TRBJ2-3; 12 bases match TRBD2. V gave up 11 bases and J gave up 6 bases; unmatched junction bases: 12. The CDR3 is made up of 15 amino acids. Germline V gene data show CDR1 as SEHNR and CDR2 as FQNEAQ (reference sequence). The CDR3 loop is CAVPRTSGNSDTQYF. The CDR3 DNA sequence: TGTGCCGTACCTAGGACTAGCGGGAATTCTGATACGCAGTATTTT.

This clonotype is medium-sized. The chain employs TRBV11-1 and TRBJ2-1, with D maybe TRBD1 (6 bases). V lost 1 base to trimming and J lost 5 bases, with 12 bases between them. The CDR3 length is 15 residues. CDR1 and CDR2 from the germline V gene are SGHAT and FQDESV (reference sequence). CDR3 loop: CASSLEGQGNNEQFF. CDR3 in DNA: TGTGCCAGCAGCTTAGAAGGCCAGGGGAACAATGAGCAGTTCTTC.

This clonotype was seen only a few times. The genes are TRBV6-4 and TRBJ2-1; 8 bases fit TRBD2. This CDR3 has 19 amino acids. Germline CDR1 and CDR2: MRHNA and SNTAGT. V lost 3 bases, J lost 0 bases, and 13 bases stayed unmatched. CDR3 residues: CASSEEGRLALPSYNEQFF. CDR3 coding DNA: TGTGCCAGCAGTGAGGAGGGGAGACTAGCGCTCCCCTCCTACAATGAGCAGTTCTTC.

There are a few counts of this clonotype. This chain uses TRBV6-4 with TRBJ2-3; 8 nucleotides agree with TRBD2. The trim removed 3 bases at V and 1 base at J, leaving 0 bases unmatched. Germline CDR1 is MRHNA and CDR2 is SNTAGT. The CDR3 has 14 amino acids. The CDR3 DNA sequence: TGTGCCAGCAGTGAGCGGGGGGGCACAGATACGCAGTATTTT. Translating it yields CASSERGGTDTQYF.

This clonotype has more than one count but fewer than ten. This rearrangement joins TRBV28 to TRBJ2-7; weak D call: TRBD1 (6 bases). V was clipped by 2 bases and J by 7 bases, with 18 bases between them. The germline V gene has CDR1 MDHEN and CDR2 SYDVKM. The length of the CDR3 is 15 residues. The CDR3 DNA reads as TGTGCCAGCAGTTTACCCAGTGGGGGCGCGAAAGAGCAGTACTTC. Protein product: CASSLPSGGAKEQYF. Full variable domain (rest looked up from reference TRBV28 and TRBJ2-7): DVKVTQSSRYLVKRTGEKVFLECVQDMDHENMFWYRQDPGLGLRLIYFSYDVKMKEKGDIPEGYSVSREKKERFSLILESASTNQTSMYLCASSLPSGGAKEQYFGPGTRLTVT.

This clonotype showed up just a few times. The chain is built from TRBV24-1 and TRBJ2-3; TRBD2 matches 11 bases. After removal of 4 bases from V and 5 bases from J, the junction contained 4 bases not matched to a gene. Germline V gene data show CDR1 as KGHDR and CDR2 as SFDVKD. CDR3 length: 15 residues. CDR3 in DNA: TGTGCCACCAGTGACCCTAGCGGGGGGCTAGATACGCAGTATTTT. It is translated as CATSDPSGGLDTQYF.

The rearrangement joins TRBV6-2 or TRBV6-3 to TRBJ2-1; the match to TRBD2 covers 16 bases. Germline loops: CDR1 MNHEY, CDR2 SVGEGT. The CDR3 is 19 amino acids. J lost 8 bases, V lost 2 bases, and 12 bases had no gene match. In DNA, the CDR3 is TGTGCCAGCAGTTACCCTGTCCCGGGACTAGCGGGGGGGCGCCATGAGCAGTTCTTC. Its protein is CASSYPVPGLAGGRHEQFF.

This clonotype is medium-sized within its sample. V and J are TRBV12-3 or TRBV12-4 and TRBJ2-6, with D perhaps matching TRBD1 (6 bases). The CDR3 is 16 amino acids. Trimming took off 5 bases at V and 0 bases at J, with 11 bases between the two ends. In DNA, the CDR3 is TGTGCCAGCAGTCAGGGGCTACTCTCTGGGGCCAACGTCCTGACTTTC. It codes for CASSQGLLSGANVLTF.

To note about this clonotype: A clone one base away is much larger, so this may be a read error. The rearrangement joins TRBV6-1 to TRBJ1-2; D perhaps matches TRBD1 (5 bases). This CDR3 has 15 residues. CDR1 and CDR2 (germline): MNHNS, SASEGT. V lost 5 bases, J lost 10 bases, and 23 bases lay in between. Written as DNA, the CDR3 is TGTGCCAGCAGTATCAAAGGGCAGGGCACACAAGTCTACACCTTC. Protein product: CASSIKGQGTQVYTF.

This clonotype was seen a few times. The chain couples TRBV20-1 to TRBJ1-3; D remains ambiguous. The germline V gene has CDR1 DFQATT and CDR2 SNEGSKA (reference sequence). The CDR3 has 14 amino acids. V was cut by 6 bases and J by 0 bases, with 12 bases left in between. The CDR3 reads CSAESSYSGNTIYF. As DNA, the CDR3 is TGCAGTGCGGAATCCAGCTACTCTGGAAACACCATATATTTT.

The chain employs TRBV5-1 and TRBJ1-4, with no clear D. Germline values: CDR1 SGHRS, CDR2 YFSETQ. Trimming stripped 2 bases from V and 5 bases from J, with 13 bases between. The CDR3 has 15 residues. This CDR3 is CASSFEDPRNEKLFF. CDR3 coding DNA: TGCGCCAGCAGCTTTGAGGACCCCCGGAATGAAAAACTGTTTTTT.

This clonotype ranks as medium-sized (0.01 to 0.1%). The chain links TRBV18 to TRBJ2-1, with 12 bases fitting TRBD2. CDR3 length: 17 residues. The germline gives CDR1 KGHSH, CDR2 LQKENI. The trim removed 5 bases at V and 1 base at J, leaving 6 bases unmatched. The CDR3 sequence: CASSSTSGGSSYNEQFF. In DNA form, the CDR3 reads TGTGCCAGCTCATCCACTAGCGGGGGGTCTTCCTACAATGAGCAGTTCTTC.

This clonotype is medium-sized. V usage is TRBV29-1 and J usage is TRBJ2-7, with 8 nucleotides matching TRBD1. Germline V lookup: CDR1 SQVTM, CDR2 ANQGSEA. After removal of 4 bases from V and 1 base from J, the junction contained 6 bases not matched to a gene. The CDR3 sequence is 14 residues long. The CDR3 coding sequence is TGCAGCGTTGGGTCGACAGGGGAATCCTACGAGCAGTACTTC. Amino acids: CSVGSTGESYEQYF.

By share, this clonotype counts as medium-sized. V is TRBV10-3 and J is TRBJ2-2; D might be TRBD1 (6 bases). V lost 3 bases, J lost 1 base, and 15 bases lay in between. Per the germline V gene, CDR1 is ENHRY and CDR2 is SYGVKD. The CDR3 is made up of 17 amino acids. The CDR3 sequence: CAISDLGAGVNTGELFF. CDR3 nucleotide sequence: TGTGCCATCAGTGACTTGGGGGCAGGGGTGAACACCGGGGAGCTGTTTTTT.

Details on this clonotype: The junction and the germline gene differ at one end; a read error may be behind it. The rearrangement uses TRBV18 and TRBJ2-7; 8 bases fit TRBD2. In germline, CDR1 is KGHSH, CDR2 LQKENI. The CDR3 runs 15 residues. The CDR3 bases are TGTGCCAGCTCACCGAGCGGGGGCGCCTCCAACGAGCAGTACTTC. It yields the protein CASSPSGGASNEQYF.

The chain is built from TRBV4-3 and TRBJ2-1; the D is unclear. Germline V gives CDR1 LGHNA, CDR2 YSLEER. CDR3 length equals 19 residues. V was trimmed by 0 bases and J by 0 bases, leaving 18 bases between them. The CDR3 loop is CASSQDPPRLLSSYNEQFF. The CDR3 DNA is TGCGCCAGCAGCCAAGATCCCCCCCGGCTACTGAGCTCCTACAATGAGCAGTTCTTC.

This clonotype was picked up a small number of times. The chain is built from TRBV20-1 and TRBJ2-6; D uncertain. The V gene lost 5 bases and the J gene lost 0 bases, with 11 bases spanning the gap. CDR1 is DFQATT, CDR2 SNEGSKA, per germline (reference sequence). The CDR3 extends over 15 amino acids. This CDR3 is CSAHDASSGANVLTF. As DNA, the CDR3 is TGCAGTGCTCACGACGCGTCCTCTGGGGCCAACGTCCTGACTTTC.

V and J are TRBV19 and TRBJ2-2; 16 bases map to TRBD2. CDR1 LNHDA and CDR2 SQIVND come from the germline V gene (reference sequence). This CDR3 spans 20 amino acids. V lost 3 bases to trimming and J lost 0 bases; unmatched junction nucleotides: 7. The CDR3 DNA reads as TGTGCCAGTAGTATTCTGGGACTAGCGGGGGGGATCGCGAACACCGGGGAGCTGTTTTTT. This sequence encodes CASSILGLAGGIANTGELFF.

This clonotype is classed as medium-sized. This chain joins TRBV30 and TRBJ1-5, with 7 bases that match TRBD1. Losses at the gene ends were 0 bases for V and 7 bases for J; bases not matched to a gene: 3. Per germline, CDR1 GTSNPN and CDR2 SVGIG (reference sequence). This CDR3 contains 13 residues. This chain's CDR3 is CAWSVDRDQPQHF. The CDR3 bases are TGTGCCTGGAGTGTAGACAGGGACCAGCCCCAGCATTTT.

With regard to this clonotype: One end of the junction fails to match germline, which may point to a read error. The chain has TRBV5-1 and TRBJ2-1, with D perhaps TRBD2 (7 bases). Germline lookup yields CDR1 SGHRS and CDR2 YFSETQ. The length of the CDR3 is 17 residues. CDR3 region: CASSQDVGGASYNEQFF. CDR3 coding DNA: TGTGCCAGCAGCCAAGATGTGGGGGGGGCCTCCTACAATGAGCAGTTCTTC.

This chain links TRBV7-9 with TRBJ2-3; 7 bases are a match to TRBD2. V dropped 1 base and J dropped 1; count of bases not matched to a gene: 11. The CDR3 has 18 amino acids. CDR1 and CDR2 (germline): SEHNR, FQNEAQ (reference sequence). The CDR3 loop reads CASSLEGGGPRGTDTQYF. The CDR3 DNA is TGTGCCAGCAGCTTAGAGGGCGGGGGTCCACGGGGCACAGATACGCAGTATTTT.

The J gene is TRBJ2-3, the V gene TRBV6-5; 10 bases fit TRBD2. Trimming removed 0 bases from V and 6 bases from J; junction bases left unmatched: 18. Germline CDR1 MNHEY, CDR2 SVGAGI. This CDR3 contains 20 residues. The CDR3 nucleotides are TGTGCCAGCAGTTACTCGAGGTCCCGGGGGATAGCGGGAGGTGGGGATACGCAGTATTTT. Translating gives CASSYSRSRGIAGGGDTQYF.